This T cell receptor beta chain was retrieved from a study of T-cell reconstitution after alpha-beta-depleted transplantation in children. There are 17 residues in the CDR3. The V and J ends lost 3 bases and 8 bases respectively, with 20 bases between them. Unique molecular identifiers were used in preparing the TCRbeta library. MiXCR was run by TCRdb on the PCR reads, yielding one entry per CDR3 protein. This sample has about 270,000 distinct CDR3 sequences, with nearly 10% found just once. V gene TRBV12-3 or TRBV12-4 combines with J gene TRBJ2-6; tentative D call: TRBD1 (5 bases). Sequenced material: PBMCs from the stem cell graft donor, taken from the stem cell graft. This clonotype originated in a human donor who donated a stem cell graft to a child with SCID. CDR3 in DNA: TGTGCCAGCAGTTTCCCAGGGTCGTCTGCTTATCCCAACGTCCTGACTTTC. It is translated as CASSFPGSSAYPNVLTF.